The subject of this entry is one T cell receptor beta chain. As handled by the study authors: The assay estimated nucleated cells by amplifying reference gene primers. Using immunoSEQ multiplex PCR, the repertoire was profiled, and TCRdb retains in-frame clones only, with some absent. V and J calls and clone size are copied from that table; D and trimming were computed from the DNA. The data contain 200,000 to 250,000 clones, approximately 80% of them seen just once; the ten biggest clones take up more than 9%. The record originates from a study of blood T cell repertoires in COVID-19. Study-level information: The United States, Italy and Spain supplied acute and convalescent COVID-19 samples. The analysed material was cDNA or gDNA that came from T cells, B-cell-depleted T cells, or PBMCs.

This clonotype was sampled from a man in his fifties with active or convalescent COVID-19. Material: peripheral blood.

Here the CDR3 DNA reads TGTGCCAGCTCACCCCAATACAATGAGCAGTTCTTC. Translation gives CASSPQYNEQFF. The rearrangement joins TRBV18 to TRBJ2-1, with D uncertain. Germline V lookup: CDR1 KGHSH, CDR2 LQKENI. This CDR3 is built from 12 residues. Trimming removed 3 bases from V and 4 bases from J, with 4 bases in between.